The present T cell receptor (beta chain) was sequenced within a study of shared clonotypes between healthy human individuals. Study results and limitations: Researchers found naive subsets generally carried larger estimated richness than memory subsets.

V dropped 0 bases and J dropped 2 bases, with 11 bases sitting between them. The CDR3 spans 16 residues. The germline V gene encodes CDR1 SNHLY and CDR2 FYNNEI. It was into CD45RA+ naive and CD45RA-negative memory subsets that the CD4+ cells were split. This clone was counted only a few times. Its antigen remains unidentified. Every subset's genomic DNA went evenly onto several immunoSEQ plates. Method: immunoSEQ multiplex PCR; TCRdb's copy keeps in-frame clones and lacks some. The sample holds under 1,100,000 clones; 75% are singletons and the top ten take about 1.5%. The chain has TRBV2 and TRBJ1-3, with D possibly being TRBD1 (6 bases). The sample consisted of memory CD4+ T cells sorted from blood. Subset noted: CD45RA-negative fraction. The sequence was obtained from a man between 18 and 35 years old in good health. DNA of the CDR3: TGTGCCAGCAGTGAAGCGGAGGGGACACCTGGAAACACCATATATTTT. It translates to CASSEAEGTPGNTIYF.